Below are 9 T cell receptor beta chains sequenced from a single sample in a study of blood T cells in healthy people across ages. A second PCR, run for 7 to 11 cycles, used a sample-barcoded 5' primer plus a J-beta primer mix. Each CDR3 protein gets one entry after TCRdb re-called the 5' RACE reads with MiXCR. This sample has some 700,000 distinct CDR3 sequences; approximately 21% occur once, and the top ten carry 22%. The specimen was blood. Receptors originate from a man between 65 and 85 years old in good health.

The rearrangement uses TRBV7-2 and TRBJ2-2; D gene ambiguous. V was cut by 0 bases and J by 1 base, with 6 bases left in between. Germline CDR1 is SGHTA and CDR2 is FQGNSA. The length of the CDR3 is 15 residues. As DNA, the CDR3 is TGTGCCAGCAGCTTAGCGTTGGTGAACACCGGGGAGCTGTTTTTT. Its translation: CASSLALVNTGELFF.

This clonotype was counted ten times or more. The V and J genes are TRBV5-1 and TRBJ1-1; D ambiguous. The CDR3 totals 13 residues. The V end was cut by 0 bases, the J end by 1 base, with 4 bases between. Germline CDR1 and CDR2: SGHRS and YFSETQ. The CDR3 is CASSLVPNTEAFF. CDR3 DNA: TGCGCCAGCAGCTTGGTACCGAACACTGAAGCTTTCTTT.

This clonotype was counted only a few times. The chain couples TRBV20-1 to TRBJ2-3, with a possible D match to TRBD1 (5 bases). The germline gives CDR1 DFQATT, CDR2 SNEGSKA (reference sequence). The CDR3 covers 15 residues. Trimming shortened V by 2 bases and J by 1 base, and 13 bases separated the two germline ends. CDR3 sequence: CSARQGAGRTDTQYF. DNA for the CDR3: TGCAGTGCTAGACAAGGGGCCGGTCGCACAGATACGCAGTATTTT.

This clonotype has a count of ten or more. The rearrangement uses TRBV29-1 and TRBJ1-4; D possibly corresponds to TRBD1 (6 bases). Germline V gene sequence: CDR1 SQVTM, CDR2 ANQGSEA. Trimming took off 6 bases at V and 6 bases at J, with 11 bases between the two ends. This CDR3 contains 12 residues. The CDR3 sequence is CSVQGYDEKLFF. CDR3 bases: TGCAGCGTCCAGGGGTACGATGAAAAACTGTTTTTT. The full variable domain, completed using reference TRBV29-1 and TRBJ1-4, is SAVISQKPSRDICQRGTSLTIQCQVDSQVTMMFWYRQQPGQSLTLIATANQGSEATYESGFVIDKFPISRPNLTFSTLTVSNMSPEDSSIYLCSVQGYDEKLFFGSGTQLSVL.

The chain couples TRBV29-1 to TRBJ2-5; 11 positions match TRBD2. This CDR3 region has 14 residues. The trim removed 7 bases at V and 2 bases at J, leaving 6 bases unmatched. Germline V CDR1 and CDR2: SQVTM, ANQGSEA. The CDR3 DNA follows: TGCAGCGGCGGGACTAGCGGACCTCAAGAGACCCAGTACTTC. It specifies CSGGTSGPQETQYF. Full variable domain (remainder filled in from reference TRBV29-1 and TRBJ2-5): SAVISQKPSRDICQRGTSLTIQCQVDSQVTMMFWYRQQPGQSLTLIATANQGSEATYESGFVIDKFPISRPNLTFSTLTVSNMSPEDSSIYLCSGGTSGPQETQYFGPGTRLLVL.

This clonotype has only a few counts. The chain is built from TRBV6-2 or TRBV6-3 and TRBJ2-2, with TRBD2 matching 10 bases. Germline lookup yields CDR1 MNHEY and CDR2 SVGEGT. The CDR3 length is 18 residues. The trim removed 5 bases at V and 6 bases at J, leaving 15 bases unmatched. CDR3: CASSTEGLAARSPGELFF. DNA for the CDR3: TGTGCCAGCAGTACCGAAGGACTAGCGGCGAGGAGTCCCGGGGAGCTGTTTTTT.

The gene calls are TRBV29-1 and TRBJ2-2; D unclear. Trimming removed 3 bases at V and 5 bases at J, with 4 bases between. The germline CDR1 and CDR2 sequences are SQVTM and ANQGSEA. The CDR3 consists of 11 residues. CDR3: CSVDATGELFF. DNA of the CDR3: TGCAGCGTTGACGCGACCGGGGAGCTGTTTTTT.

A few counts support this clonotype. The chain couples TRBV7-9 to TRBJ1-2; TRBD1 matches at 8 bases. Trimming at V came to 5 bases and at J to 3 bases, leaving 5 bases not matched to a gene. The CDR3 runs to 14 residues. The germline gives CDR1 SEHNR, CDR2 FQNEAQ (reference sequence). CDR3 residues: CASSPLDRDYGYTF. In DNA, the CDR3 is TGTGCCAGCAGCCCACTGGACAGGGACTATGGCTACACCTTC.

This clonotype showed up just a few times. This rearrangement joins TRBV6-4 to TRBJ2-1; D is possibly TRBD1 (6 bases). The J call may be mistaken, given a closer DNA end match to TRBJ2-7. Germline V gives CDR1 MRHNA, CDR2 SNTAGT. The CDR3 runs 14 residues. This chain's CDR3 is CASSDDRTVYEQYV. CDR3 nucleotide sequence: TGTGCCAGCAGTGACGATAGGACAGTATACGAGCAGTACGTC.